This T cell receptor beta chain was obtained from a study of blood T cell repertoires in COVID-19. Study-wide context: The samples span acute and convalescent COVID-19 from the United States, Italy and Spain. T cells, B-cell-depleted T cells, or PBMCs provided the cDNA or gDNA that served as material.

In the authors' methods: It was from reference gene primer amplification that nucleated cell counts were estimated. The data were produced by immunoSEQ multiplex PCR, yet TCRdb's version contains in-frame clones alone and is incomplete. V, J and clone size reflect that table, while D and trimming were determined from the DNA. The data contain more than 60,000 clones, around 72% of them singletons. The CDR3 runs to 16 residues. Trimming cost V 5 bases and J 0 bases; bases outside gene matches: 3. Looked up from germline, CDR1 is SGHVS and CDR2 is FQNEAQ. Material: peripheral blood. This receptor was identified in a human donor with acute or convalescent COVID-19. The donor label of this sample is uncertain. The chain uses TRBV7-8 and TRBJ1-6; 8 positions match TRBD1. The DNA for the CDR3 is TGTGCCAGCAGCGACAGGGGCAGCTCCTATAATTCACCCCTCCACTTT. Encoded protein: CASSDRGSSYNSPLHF.